This T cell receptor beta chain was identified in a study of T cell changes during pregnancy in multiple sclerosis. The protocol was immunoSEQ multiplex PCR, while the TCRdb copy is restricted to in-frame clones and leaves out a portion. Of around 100,000 clones in the sample, just over 90% were seen once. Germline values: CDR1 KGHSH, CDR2 LQKENI. There are 15 residues in the CDR3. V lost 3 bases and J lost 4, with 13 bases in between. The V and J genes are TRBV18 and TRBJ1-5; possibly TRBD1 for D (6 bases). Material: peripheral blood, obtained in the second trimester of pregnancy. This clonotype was obtained from a female donor in good health, enrolled as a control in a pregnancy study. CDR3 in DNA: TGTGCCAGCTCACCCCAGGGAGGGGGGAATCAGCCCCAGCATTTT. This sequence encodes CASSPQGGGNQPQHF.